This T cell receptor (beta chain) was captured in a study of blood T cell repertoires in COVID-19. The wider study: In each case, the material was cDNA or gDNA derived from T cells, B-cell-depleted T cells, or PBMCs.

CDR1 is SGHVS, CDR2 FQNEAQ, per germline. V gave up 3 bases and J gave up 0 bases, with 11 bases separating them. This CDR3 comprises 15 residues. Some clones are missing from TCRdb's copy, which holds only in-frame ones; the method was immunoSEQ multiplex PCR. The sample shows about 87,000 clones, over 75% of them seen only once. The TCR originated in a woman of 80 years or more with COVID-19, enrolled during active disease. Specimen: peripheral blood. The rearrangement joins TRBV7-8 to TRBJ1-1; D uncertain. The CDR3 region is CASSFSPGMNTEAFF. In DNA form, the CDR3 reads TGTGCCAGCAGCTTTAGTCCAGGTATGAACACTGAAGCTTTCTTT.